One and the same sample provided the 4 T cell receptor beta chains below, sequenced in a study of T cell repertoires in cytomegalovirus infection. TCRdb analysed the reads with MiXCR anew, one entry per CDR3 protein. The sample yields hundreds of thousands of distinct CDR3 sequences, 20% to 25% seen once. Sample: CD8+ T cells from PBMCs. These receptors all come from a human donor in good health (CMV status not recorded). Some clones in this sample may be carry-over from other donors' samples.

The chain has TRBV7-9 and TRBJ1-2; D is perhaps TRBD1 (5 bases). The CDR3 length is 14 residues. The V end lost 1 base, the J end lost 8 bases, and 14 bases lay between the germline ends. Germline values: CDR1 SEHNR, CDR2 FQNEAQ (reference sequence). The CDR3 sequence is CASSLGVGPGGYTF. The CDR3 DNA follows: TGTGCCAGCAGCTTAGGTGTGGGGCCCGGAGGCTACACCTTC. The entire variable domain, with the rest obtained from reference TRBV7-9 and TRBJ1-2, is as follows: DTGVSQNPRHKITKRGQNVTFRCDPISEHNRLYWYRQTLGQGPEFLTYFQNEAQLEKSRLLSDRFSAERPKGSFSTLEIQRTEQGDSAMYLCASSLGVGPGGYTFGSGTRLTVV.

As to this clonotype: A much larger clone lies one base from this, so it may be a read error. V is TRBV6-5 and J is TRBJ2-1; 11 positions match TRBD2. Germline CDR1 is MNHEY and CDR2 is SVGAGI. The trim removed 2 bases at V and 12 bases at J, leaving 9 bases unmatched. The CDR3 loop spans 15 amino acids. The CDR3 nucleotides read TGTGCCAGCAGTTACCAGACTAGCGGGGAGGGTGGGCAGTTCTTC. Its translation is CASSYQTSGEGGQFF.

The CDR3 reads CASSSGGGLGNEQFF. The CDR3, as DNA: TGTGCCAGCAGCTCGGGGGGAGGTCTGGGGAATGAGCAGTTCTTC. The chain couples TRBV9 to TRBJ2-1; 7 bases fit TRBD2. Germline V gives CDR1 SGDLS, CDR2 YYNGEE. After removal of 4 bases from V and 7 bases from J, the junction contained 11 bases not matched to a gene. The length of the CDR3 is 15 residues.

The genes are TRBV6-5 and TRBJ1-2; 8 bases line up with TRBD1. From germline, CDR1 is MNHEY and CDR2 SVGAGI. V was clipped by 0 bases and J by 8 bases; unmatched bases: 5. The CDR3 has 14 residues. CDR3 bases: TGTGCCAGCAGTTACTCTGGACAGGGACACGGCTACACCTTC. This sequence encodes CASSYSGQGHGYTF.